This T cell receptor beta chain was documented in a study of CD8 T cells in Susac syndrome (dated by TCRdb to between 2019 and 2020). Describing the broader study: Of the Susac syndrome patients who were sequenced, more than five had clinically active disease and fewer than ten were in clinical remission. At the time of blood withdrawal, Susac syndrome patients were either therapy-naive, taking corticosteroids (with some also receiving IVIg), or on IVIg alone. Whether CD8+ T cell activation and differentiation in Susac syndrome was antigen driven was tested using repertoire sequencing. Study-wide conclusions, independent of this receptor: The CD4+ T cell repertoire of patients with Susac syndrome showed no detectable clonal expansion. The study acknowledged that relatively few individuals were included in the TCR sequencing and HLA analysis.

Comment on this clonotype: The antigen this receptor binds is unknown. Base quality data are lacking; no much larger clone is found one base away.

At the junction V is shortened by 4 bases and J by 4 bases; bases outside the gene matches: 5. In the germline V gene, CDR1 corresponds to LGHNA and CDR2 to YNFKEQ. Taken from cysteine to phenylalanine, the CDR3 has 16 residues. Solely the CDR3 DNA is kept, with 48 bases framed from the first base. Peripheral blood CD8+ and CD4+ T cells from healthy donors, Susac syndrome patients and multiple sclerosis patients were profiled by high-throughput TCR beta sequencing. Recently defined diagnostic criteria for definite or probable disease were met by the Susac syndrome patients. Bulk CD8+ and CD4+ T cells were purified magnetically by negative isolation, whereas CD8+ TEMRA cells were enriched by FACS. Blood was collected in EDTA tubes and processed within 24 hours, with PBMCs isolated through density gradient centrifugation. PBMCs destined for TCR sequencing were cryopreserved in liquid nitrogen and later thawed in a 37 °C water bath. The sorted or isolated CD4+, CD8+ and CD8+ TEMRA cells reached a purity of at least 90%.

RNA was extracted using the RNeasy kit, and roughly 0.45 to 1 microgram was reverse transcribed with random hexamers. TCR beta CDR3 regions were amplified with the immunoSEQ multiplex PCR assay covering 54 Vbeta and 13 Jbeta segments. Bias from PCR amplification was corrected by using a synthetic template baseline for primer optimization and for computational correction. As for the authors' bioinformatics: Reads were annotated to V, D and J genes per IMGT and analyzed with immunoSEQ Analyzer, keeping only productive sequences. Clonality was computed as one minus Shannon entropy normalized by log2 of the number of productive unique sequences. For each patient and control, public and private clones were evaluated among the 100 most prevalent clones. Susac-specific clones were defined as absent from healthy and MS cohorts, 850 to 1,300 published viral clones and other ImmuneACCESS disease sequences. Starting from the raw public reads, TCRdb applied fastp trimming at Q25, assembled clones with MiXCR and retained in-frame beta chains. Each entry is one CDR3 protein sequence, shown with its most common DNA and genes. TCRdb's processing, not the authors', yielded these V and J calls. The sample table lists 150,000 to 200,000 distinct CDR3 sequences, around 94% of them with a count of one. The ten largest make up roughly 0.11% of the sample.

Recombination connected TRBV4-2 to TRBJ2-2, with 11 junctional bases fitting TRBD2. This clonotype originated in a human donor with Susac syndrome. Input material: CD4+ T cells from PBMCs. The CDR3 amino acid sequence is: CASSPTSGGGTGELFF. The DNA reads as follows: TGTGCCAGCAGCCCCACTAGCGGGGGAGGCACCGGGGAGCTGTTTTTT.